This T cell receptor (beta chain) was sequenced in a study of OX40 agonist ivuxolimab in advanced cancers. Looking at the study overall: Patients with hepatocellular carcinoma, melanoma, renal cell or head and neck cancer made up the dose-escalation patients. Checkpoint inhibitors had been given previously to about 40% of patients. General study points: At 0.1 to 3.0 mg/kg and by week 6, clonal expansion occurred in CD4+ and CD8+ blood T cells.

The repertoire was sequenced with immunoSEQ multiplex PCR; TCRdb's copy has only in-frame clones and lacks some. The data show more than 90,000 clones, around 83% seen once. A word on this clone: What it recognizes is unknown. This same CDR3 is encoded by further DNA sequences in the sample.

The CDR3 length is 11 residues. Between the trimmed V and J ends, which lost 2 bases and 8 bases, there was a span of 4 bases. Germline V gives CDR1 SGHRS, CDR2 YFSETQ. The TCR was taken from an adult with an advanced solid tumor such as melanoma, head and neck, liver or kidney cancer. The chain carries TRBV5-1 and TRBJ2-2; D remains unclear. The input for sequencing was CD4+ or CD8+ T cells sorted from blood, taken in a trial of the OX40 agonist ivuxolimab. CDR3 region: CASSLPGELFF. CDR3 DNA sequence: TGCGCCAGCAGCTTACCAGGGGAGCTGTTTTTT.